The clone carrying this T cell receptor beta chain occurred many times. Its matching antigen is unknown. This record belongs to a study of glioma-infiltrating T cells. V shed 4 bases and J shed 7 bases, with 15 bases lying between them. The CDR3 has 14 amino acids. The germline V gene has CDR1 SNHLY and CDR2 FYNNEI. Points from the study as a whole: CDR3 overlap between tissue and blood was very small. Above-expected tissue-blood divergence occurred in all gliomas, most in low-grade ones.

Amplification of TCR alpha and beta CDR3 regions from RNA used iRepertoire nested multiplex PCR. For one-step reverse transcription and amplification, about 85-400 ng of tissue mRNA or PBMC total RNA was used. One entry per CDR3 protein results from TCRdb running MiXCR on the multiplex PCR reads. Of about 190,000 distinct CDR3 sequences in the sample, roughly 32% were seen once. This clonotype originated in a human donor with low-grade glioma or glioblastoma, undergoing nonglioma brain surgery, or in good health (not recorded which). The chain couples TRBV2 to TRBJ2-3; possible D gene TRBD2, 5 bases. Source material: glioma tissue, nonneoplastic brain tissue, or PBMCs (not recorded which). CDR3 region: CASSVGLAANTQYF. The CDR3 coding sequence is TGTGCCAGCAGTGTTGGTCTAGCCGCCAATACGCAGTATTTT. Variable domain in full (rest from reference TRBV2 and TRBJ2-3): EPEVTQTPSHQVTQMGQEVILRCVPISNHLYFYWYRQILGQKVEFLVSFYNNEISEKSEIFDDQFSVERPDGSNFTLKIRSTKLEDSAMYFCASSVGLAANTQYFGPGTRLTVL.